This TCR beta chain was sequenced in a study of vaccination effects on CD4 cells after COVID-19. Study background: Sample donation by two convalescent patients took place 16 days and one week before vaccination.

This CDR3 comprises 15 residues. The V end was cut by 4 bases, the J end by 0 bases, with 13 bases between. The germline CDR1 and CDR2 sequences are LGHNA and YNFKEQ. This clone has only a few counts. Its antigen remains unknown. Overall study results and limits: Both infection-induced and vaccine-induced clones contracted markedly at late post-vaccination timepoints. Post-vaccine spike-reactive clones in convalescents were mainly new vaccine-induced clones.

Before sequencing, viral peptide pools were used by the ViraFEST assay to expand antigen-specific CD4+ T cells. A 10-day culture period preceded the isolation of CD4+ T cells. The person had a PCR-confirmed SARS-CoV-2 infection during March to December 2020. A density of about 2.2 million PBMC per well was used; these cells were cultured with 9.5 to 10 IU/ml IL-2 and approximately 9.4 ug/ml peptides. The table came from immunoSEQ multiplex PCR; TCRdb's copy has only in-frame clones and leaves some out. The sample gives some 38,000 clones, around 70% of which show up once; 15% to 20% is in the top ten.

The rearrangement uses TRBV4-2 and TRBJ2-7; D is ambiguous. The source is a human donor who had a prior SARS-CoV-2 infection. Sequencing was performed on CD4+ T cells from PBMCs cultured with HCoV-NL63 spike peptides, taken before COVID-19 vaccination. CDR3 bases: TGTGCCAGCAGCCTCCAAGAATTAAACTCCTACGAGCAGTACTTC. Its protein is CASSLQELNSYEQYF.